The rows below give T cell receptor beta chains drawn from one sample of a study of read filtering for tumor transcriptome and immune sequencing. TCRdb reanalysed the reads using MiXCR and keeps one entry per CDR3 protein. The sample holds around 140,000 distinct CDR3 sequences, 13% seen once. The sequenced sample consisted of a population of CD138-negative cells sorted from bone marrow. These receptors were collected from a donor at least 40 years old with multiple myeloma. Each CDR3 is given with its conserved first and last residue. Each record gives: CDR3 protein, CDR3 DNA, D gene, V gene, clone size, J gene. D genes are given only for firm matches. The size of a clone is reported for some rows only, either as once, few or many, or as a class for expanded clones.

CASSDPQRESLDTQYF | TGTGCCAGCAGTGACCCCCAGCGGGAGTCGCTAGATACGCAGTATTTT | TRBD2 | TRBV25-1 | many | TRBJ2-3
CASSTNDQPQHF | TGTGCCAGTAGTACCAATGATCAGCCCCAGCATTTT | NA | TRBV19 | many | TRBJ1-5
CATSDRDRDTEAFF | TGTGCCACCAGCGACCGGGACAGGGACACTGAAGCTTTCTTT | TRBD1 | TRBV15 | many | TRBJ1-1
CASSPDRDRYEQYF | TGTGCCAGCAGCCCAGACCGGGACAGGTACGAGCAGTACTTC | TRBD1 | TRBV27 | NA | TRBJ2-7
CASSGPSHQPNNEQFF | TGCGCCAGCAGCGGACCGAGTCATCAACCCAACAATGAGCAGTTCTTC | NA | TRBV4-1 | many | TRBJ2-1
CASTEGSYGYTF | TGTGCCAGCACTGAAGGTTCCTATGGCTACACCTTC | NA | TRBV6-1 | NA | TRBJ1-2
CASSQYARPETGRTEAFF | TGCGCCAGCAGCCAATACGCGCGCCCTGAGACAGGAAGGACTGAAGCTTTCTTT | NA | TRBV4-3 | many | TRBJ1-1
CASSLISATDTQYF | TGTGCCAGCAGCTTAATATCGGCCACAGATACGCAGTATTTT | NA | TRBV7-2 | many | TRBJ2-3
CASSPTGTQNTGELFF | TGCGCCAGCAGCCCTACCGGGACACAGAACACCGGGGAGCTGTTTTTT | NA | TRBV4-1 | many | TRBJ2-2
CASSFLAGEGTGELFF | TGTGCCAGCAGTTTCTTAGCGGGAGAAGGCACCGGGGAGCTGTTTTTT | TRBD2 | TRBV27 | many | TRBJ2-2
CATSRTGELFF | TGTGCCACCAGCAGGACCGGGGAGCTGTTTTTT | NA | TRBV15 | NA | TRBJ2-2
CSPGTGARGYTF | TGCAGCCCCGGGACAGGGGCGAGAGGCTACACCTTC | TRBD1 | TRBV20-1 | many | TRBJ1-2
CASSGAIGLNTEAFF | TGTGCCAGCTCCGGGGCCATAGGGTTGAACACTGAAGCTTTCTTT | NA | TRBV18 | many | TRBJ1-1
CATSRESVPSYEQYF | TGTGCCACCAGTCGGGAAAGCGTGCCCTCCTACGAGCAGTACTTC | NA | TRBV15 | many | TRBJ2-7
CASSPYPGNEQFF | TGTGCCAGCAGCCCATACCCCGGGAATGAGCAGTTCTTC | NA | TRBV7-8 | many | TRBJ2-1
CASSISGGAYNEQFF | TGTGCCAGCAGTATATCAGGTGGCGCCTACAATGAGCAGTTCTTC | NA | TRBV7-8 | many | TRBJ2-1
CATSYRASNTGELFF | TGTGCCACCAGTTACCGGGCCTCCAACACCGGGGAGCTGTTTTTT | NA | TRBV24-1 | NA | TRBJ2-2
CASSPRPGSGANVLTF | TGTGCCAGCAGCCCACGGCCGGGCTCTGGGGCCAACGTCCTGACTTTC | NA | TRBV7-2 | NA | TRBJ2-6
CASRKDRGAEQFF | TGTGCCAGCAGAAAGGACAGGGGGGCTGAGCAGTTCTTC | TRBD1 | TRBV2 | many | TRBJ2-1
CASRSRHSSYEQYF | TGTGCCAGCAGATCCAGGCATAGCTCCTACGAGCAGTACTTC | NA | TRBV6-5 | NA | TRBJ2-7
CASSRTSGSRETQYF | TGTGCCAGCAGCAGGACTAGCGGGAGTAGAGAGACCCAGTACTTC | TRBD2 | TRBV5-1 | many | TRBJ2-5
CASSDHYRATMNTEAFF | TGTGCCAGCAGCGACCATTACAGGGCGACGATGAACACTGAAGCTTTCTTT | NA | TRBV6-2/TRBV6-3 | NA | TRBJ1-1
CASQDPRRGGGEQFF | TGTGCCTCCCAGGACCCTCGACGAGGGGGAGGTGAGCAGTTCTTC | NA | TRBV10-3 | many | TRBJ2-1
CASSSRPGDPYNEQFF | TGTGCCAGCAGCTCCCGGCCCGGGGATCCCTACAATGAGCAGTTCTTC | NA | TRBV9 | many | TRBJ2-1
CASSQGPQGAFAKQYF | TGTGCCAGCAGCCAAGGCCCACAGGGGGCGTTTGCTAAGCAGTACTTC | TRBD1 | TRBV28 | NA | TRBJ2-7
CSVGGNEQFF | TGCAGCGTTGGGGGAAATGAGCAGTTCTTC | NA | TRBV29-1 | many | TRBJ2-1
CASSSQLGPSTDTQYF | TGTGCCAGCAGCTCTCAGTTGGGACCGAGCACAGATACGCAGTATTTT | NA | TRBV7-9 | many | TRBJ2-3
CSVESGDRNTGELFF | TGCAGCGTTGAATCAGGGGACAGGAACACCGGGGAGCTGTTTTTT | TRBD1 | TRBV29-1 | many | TRBJ2-2
CASKTESYEQYF | TGTGCCAGCAAGACAGAGAGCTACGAGCAGTACTTC | NA | TRBV7-9 | many | TRBJ2-7
CSAAFSGRSYNEQFF | TGCAGTGCTGCCTTTAGCGGGAGGTCCTACAATGAGCAGTTCTTC | TRBD2 | TRBV20-1 | many | TRBJ2-1
CASSTGDYEQYF | TGTGCCAGCAGTACCGGGGACTACGAGCAGTACTTC | NA | TRBV6-5 | few | TRBJ2-7
CASSYSAGGRGETQYF | TGTGCCAGCAGTTACTCTGCGGGAGGGAGGGGGGAGACCCAGTACTTC | TRBD2 | TRBV6-5 | NA | TRBJ2-5
CASSQYVRNYEQYF | TGTGCCAGCAGCCAATATGTTAGAAACTACGAGCAGTACTTC | NA | TRBV16 | many | TRBJ2-7
CASSYERESDTEAFF | TGTGCCAGCAGTTACGAGCGGGAGAGTGACACTGAAGCTTTCTTT | NA | TRBV6-5 | many | TRBJ1-1
CASSGRRTGLYNEQFF | TGTGCCAGCAGCGGGAGGAGGACAGGGCTCTACAATGAGCAGTTCTTC | TRBD1 | TRBV11-3 | many | TRBJ2-1
CASSSGQGGDQPQHF | TGTGCCAGCAGCTCCGGACAGGGAGGGGATCAGCCCCAGCATTTT | TRBD1 | TRBV7-2 | NA | TRBJ1-5
CASSQEAEKEAFF | TGCGCCAGCAGCCAAGAGGCAGAGAAAGAAGCTTTCTTT | NA | TRBV4-1 | NA | TRBJ1-1
CASSPPPVGYNEQFF | TGTGCCAGCAGCCCCCCGCCCGTGGGGTACAATGAGCAGTTCTTC | NA | TRBV7-2 | many | TRBJ2-1
CASSLSPVAGLNTGELFF | TGCGCCAGCAGCTTATCTCCCGTAGCGGGCCTGAACACCGGGGAGCTGTTTTTT | TRBD2 | TRBV5-1 | many | TRBJ2-2
CATSDQTSGEYNEQFF | TGTGCCACCAGTGATCAGACTAGCGGGGAGTACAATGAGCAGTTCTTC | TRBD2 | TRBV24-1 | few | TRBJ2-1
CASSLGVTITDTQYF | TGTGCCAGCAGCTTAGGTGTGACCATCACAGATACGCAGTATTTT | NA | TRBV7-9 | NA | TRBJ2-3
CASSSGTPGSEAFF | TGTGCCAGCAGTTCCGGGACCCCTGGGAGTGAAGCTTTCTTT | NA | TRBV12-3/TRBV12-4 | many | TRBJ1-1
CASSQLRGRGNEQFF | TGTGCCAGCAGCCAACTCCGGGGTCGGGGCAATGAGCAGTTCTTC | NA | TRBV14 | many | TRBJ2-1
CASSDGGRWTGELFF | TGCGCCAGCAGTGATGGCGGGAGATGGACCGGGGAGCTGTTTTTT | TRBD2 | TRBV10-2 | many | TRBJ2-2
CASSSQGIPYNEQSF | TGTGCTAGCAGCTCACAGGGTATCCCCTACAATGAGCAGTCCTTC | NA | TRBV7-2 | NA | TRBJ2-1
CASSPLTGIGEKLFF | TGTGCCAGTAGTCCCCTTACAGGGATTGGTGAAAAACTGTTTTTT | NA | TRBV19 | many | TRBJ1-4
CASSRRPGLAGADTQYF | TGTGCCAGCAGCCGAAGACCGGGACTAGCGGGAGCAGATACGCAGTATTTT | TRBD2 | TRBV13 | many | TRBJ2-3
CASGTLNQPAQFF | TGTGCCTCCGGGACACTGAACCAACCAGCGCAGTTCTTC | NA | TRBV19 | many | TRBJ2-1
CASSLDRGSAVNSPLHF | TGTGCCAGCAGCTTAGATCGCGGATCGGCGGTTAATTCACCCCTCCACTTT | NA | TRBV11-2 | many | TRBJ1-6
CASSQEWGQPQHF | TGTGCCAGCAGCCAAGAGTGGGGCCAGCCCCAGCATTTT | NA | TRBV4-2 | few | TRBJ1-5
CASFYRAETGELFF | TGTGCCAGCTTTTACAGGGCAGAAACCGGGGAGCTGTTTTTT | NA | TRBV2 | many | TRBJ2-2
CAGLVLAKNIQYF | TGTGCCGGATTGGTACTAGCCAAAAACATTCAGTACTTC | NA | TRBV5-4 | NA | TRBJ2-4
CASSLEGQNTEAFF | TGCGCCAGCAGCTTGGAGGGACAAAACACTGAAGCTTTCTTT | NA | TRBV5-1 | many | TRBJ1-1
CASRFTSGADNEQFF | TGTGCCAGCAGGTTTACTAGCGGAGCCGACAATGAGCAGTTCTTC | TRBD2 | TRBV7-9 | many | TRBJ2-1
CASCLEEASPEQFF | TGTGCCAGCTGCTTAGAGGAGGCATCTCCAGAGCAGTTCTTC | NA | TRBV7-6 | NA | TRBJ2-1